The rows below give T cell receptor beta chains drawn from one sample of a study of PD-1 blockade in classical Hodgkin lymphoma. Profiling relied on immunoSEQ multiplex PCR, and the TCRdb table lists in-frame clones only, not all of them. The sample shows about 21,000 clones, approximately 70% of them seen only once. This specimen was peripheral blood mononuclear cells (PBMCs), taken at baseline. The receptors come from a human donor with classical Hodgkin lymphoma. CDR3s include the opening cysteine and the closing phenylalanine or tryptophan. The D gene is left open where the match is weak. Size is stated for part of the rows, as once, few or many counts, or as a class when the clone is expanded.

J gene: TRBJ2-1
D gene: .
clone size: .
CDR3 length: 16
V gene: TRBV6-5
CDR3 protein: CASSYSLSQLGNEQFF
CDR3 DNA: TGTGCCAGCAGTTACTCCCTAAGTCAGTTGGGGAATGAGCAGTTCTTC

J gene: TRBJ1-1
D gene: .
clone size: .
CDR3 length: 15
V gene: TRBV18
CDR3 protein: CASSPSTGSRTEAFF
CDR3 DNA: TGTGCCAGCTCGCCTTCCACGGGGTCGAGAACTGAAGCTTTCTTT

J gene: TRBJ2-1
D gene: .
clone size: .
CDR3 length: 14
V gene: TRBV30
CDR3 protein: CAWSVFGSYNEQFF
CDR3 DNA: TGTGCCTGGAGTGTGTTCGGCTCCTACAATGAGCAGTTCTTC

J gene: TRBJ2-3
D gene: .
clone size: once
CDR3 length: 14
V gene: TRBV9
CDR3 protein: CASSAGSRTDTQYF
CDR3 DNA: TGTGCCAGCAGCGCAGGGAGCCGTACAGATACGCAGTATTTT

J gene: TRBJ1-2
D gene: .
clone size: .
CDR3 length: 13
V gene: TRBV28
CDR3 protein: CASRGRKGVGYTF
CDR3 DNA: TGTGCCAGCAGGGGGCGTAAGGGGGTGGGCTACACCTTC

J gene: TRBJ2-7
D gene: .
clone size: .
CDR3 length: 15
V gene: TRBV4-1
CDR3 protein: CASSPAGSLSYEQYF
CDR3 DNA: TGCGCCAGCAGCCCGGCGGGCAGCCTTTCCTACGAGCAGTACTTC

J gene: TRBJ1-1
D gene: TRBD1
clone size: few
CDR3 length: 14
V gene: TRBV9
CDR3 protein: CASSVQGANTEAFF
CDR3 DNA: TGTGCCAGCAGCGTCCAGGGGGCCAACACTGAAGCTTTCTTT

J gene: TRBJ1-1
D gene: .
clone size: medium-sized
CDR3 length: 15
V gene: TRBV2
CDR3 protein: CASSEGRGQVTEAFF
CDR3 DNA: TGTGCCAGCAGTGAAGGCCGGGGGCAGGTCACTGAAGCTTTCTTT

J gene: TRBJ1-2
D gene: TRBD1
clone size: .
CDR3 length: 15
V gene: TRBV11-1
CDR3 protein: CASSETNLQGRGYTF
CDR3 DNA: TGTGCCAGCAGCGAAACTAACCTACAGGGGAGAGGCTACACCTTC

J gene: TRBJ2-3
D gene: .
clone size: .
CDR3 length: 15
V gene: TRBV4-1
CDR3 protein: CASSHEGSEADTQYF
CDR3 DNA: TGCGCCAGCAGCCATGAAGGGTCAGAGGCAGATACGCAGTATTTT

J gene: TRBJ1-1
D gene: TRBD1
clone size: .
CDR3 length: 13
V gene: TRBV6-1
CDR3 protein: CASSITGGAKAFF
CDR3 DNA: TGTGCCAGCTCCATTACAGGGGGCGCAAAAGCTTTCTTT

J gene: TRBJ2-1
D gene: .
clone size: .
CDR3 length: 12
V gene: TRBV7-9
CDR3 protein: CASSLNYNEQFF
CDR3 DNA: TGTGCCAGCAGCTTAAACTACAATGAGCAGTTCTTC

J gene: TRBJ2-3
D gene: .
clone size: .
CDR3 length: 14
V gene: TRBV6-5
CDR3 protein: CASSYTKSTDTQYF
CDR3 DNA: TGTGCCAGCAGTTACACCAAAAGCACAGATACGCAGTATTTT

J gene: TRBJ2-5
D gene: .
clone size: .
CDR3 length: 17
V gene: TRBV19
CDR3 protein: CASSSSDPSGGGVIPYF
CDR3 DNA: TGTGCCAGTAGTAGTTCTGACCCATCAGGGGGAGGGGTTATTCCGTACTTC

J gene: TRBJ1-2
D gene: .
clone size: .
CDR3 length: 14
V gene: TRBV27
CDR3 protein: CASTTQGDMDGYTF
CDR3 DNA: TGTGCCAGCACCACACAGGGAGACATGGATGGCTACACCTTC

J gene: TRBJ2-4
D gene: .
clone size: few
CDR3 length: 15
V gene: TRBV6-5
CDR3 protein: CASSLGQWAKNIQYF
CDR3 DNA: TGTGCCAGCAGCCTGGGCCAGTGGGCCAAAAACATTCAGTACTTC

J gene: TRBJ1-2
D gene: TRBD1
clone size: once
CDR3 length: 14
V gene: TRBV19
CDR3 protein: CASTPDRGLYGYTF
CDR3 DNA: TGTGCCAGTACCCCGGACAGGGGTCTCTATGGCTACACCTTC

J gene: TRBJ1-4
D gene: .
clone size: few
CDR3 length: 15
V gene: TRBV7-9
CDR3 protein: CASSPGFLTNEKLFF
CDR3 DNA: TGTGCCAGCAGCCCGGGCTTTCTAACTAATGAAAAACTGTTTTTT

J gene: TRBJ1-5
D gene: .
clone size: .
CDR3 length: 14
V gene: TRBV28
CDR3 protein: CASTLGGSNQPQHF
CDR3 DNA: TGTGCCAGCACATTAGGGGGAAGCAATCAGCCCCAGCATTTT

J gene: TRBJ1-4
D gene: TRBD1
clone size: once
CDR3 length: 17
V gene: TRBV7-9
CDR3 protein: CASIGSRGSRANEKLFF
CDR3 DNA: TGTGCCAGCATTGGGAGCAGGGGGTCGCGTGCTAATGAAAAACTGTTTTTT

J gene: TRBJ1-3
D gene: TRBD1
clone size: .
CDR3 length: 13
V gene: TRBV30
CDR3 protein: CAWTQGAKNTIYF
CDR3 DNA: TGTGCCTGGACTCAGGGGGCGAAAAACACCATATATTTT

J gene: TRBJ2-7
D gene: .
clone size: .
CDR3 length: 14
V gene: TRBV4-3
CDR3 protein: CASSQARRGYEQYF
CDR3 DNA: TGCGCCAGCAGCCAAGCAAGACGAGGGTACGAGCAGTACTTC

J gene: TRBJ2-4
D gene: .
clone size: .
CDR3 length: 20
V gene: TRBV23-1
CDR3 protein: CASRSKGPFGPTLAKNIQYF
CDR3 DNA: TGCGCCAGCCGGTCGAAAGGCCCCTTCGGACCCACACTAGCCAAAAACATTCAGTACTTC

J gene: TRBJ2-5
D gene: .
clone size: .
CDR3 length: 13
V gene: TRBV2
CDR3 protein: CASSRQIQETQYF
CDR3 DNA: TGTGCCAGCAGTCGACAGATCCAAGAGACCCAGTACTTC

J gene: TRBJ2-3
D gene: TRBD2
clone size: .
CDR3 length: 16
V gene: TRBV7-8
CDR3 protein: CASSFTSGISTDTQYF
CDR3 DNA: TGTGCCAGCAGCTTTACTAGCGGGATAAGTACAGATACGCAGTATTTT

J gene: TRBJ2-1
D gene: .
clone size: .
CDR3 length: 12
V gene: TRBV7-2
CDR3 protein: CASGLSYNEQFF
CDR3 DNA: TGTGCCAGTGGGTTATCCTACAATGAGCAGTTCTTC

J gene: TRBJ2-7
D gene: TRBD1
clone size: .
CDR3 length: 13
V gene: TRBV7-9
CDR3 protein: CASSQGARYEQYF
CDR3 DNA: TGTGCCAGTTCACAGGGGGCGCGCTACGAGCAGTACTTC

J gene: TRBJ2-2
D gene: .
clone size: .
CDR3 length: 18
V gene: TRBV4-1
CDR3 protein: CASSQEPQGGPNTGELFF
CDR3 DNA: TGCGCCAGCAGCCAAGAACCCCAGGGGGGGCCGAACACCGGGGAGCTGTTTTTT

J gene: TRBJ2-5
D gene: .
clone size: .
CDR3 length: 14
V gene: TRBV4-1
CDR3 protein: CASSQGEASGTQYF
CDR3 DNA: TGCGCCAGCAGCCAAGGGGAAGCGTCAGGGACCCAGTACTTC

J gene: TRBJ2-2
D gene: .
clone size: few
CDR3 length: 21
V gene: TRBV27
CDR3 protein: CASSLSLRDRSGGRARGELFF
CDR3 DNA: TGTGCCAGCAGTTTATCCCTCCGGGACAGGTCTGGGGGGAGGGCCAGAGGGGAGCTGTTTTTT

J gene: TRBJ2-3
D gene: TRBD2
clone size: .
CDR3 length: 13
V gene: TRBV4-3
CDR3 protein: CASSQGSSGGQYF
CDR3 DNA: TGCGCCAGCAGCCAAGGCTCCAGCGGGGGCCAGTATTTT

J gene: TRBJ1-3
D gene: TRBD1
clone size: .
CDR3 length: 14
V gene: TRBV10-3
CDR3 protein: CATGQASSGNTIYF
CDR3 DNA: TGTGCCACCGGACAGGCGAGCTCTGGAAACACCATATATTTT

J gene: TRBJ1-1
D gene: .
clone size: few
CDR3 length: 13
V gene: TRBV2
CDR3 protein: CASSDRVNTEAFF
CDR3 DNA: TGTGCCAGCAGTGACAGGGTGAACACTGAAGCTTTCTTT

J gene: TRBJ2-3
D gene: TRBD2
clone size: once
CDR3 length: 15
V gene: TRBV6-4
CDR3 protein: CASSATPTGTSDAYF
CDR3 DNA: TGTGCCAGCAGCGCCACCCCGACCGGGACTAGCGATGCGTATTTT

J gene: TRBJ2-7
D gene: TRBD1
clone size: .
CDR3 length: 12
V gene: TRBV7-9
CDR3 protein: CASSGTGAEQYF
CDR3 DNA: TGTGCCAGCAGCGGTACAGGGGCCGAGCAGTACTTC

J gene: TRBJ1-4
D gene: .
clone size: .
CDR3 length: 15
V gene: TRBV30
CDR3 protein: CAWSVPKGMGEKLFF
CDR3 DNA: TGTGCCTGGAGTGTACCAAAGGGGATGGGTGAAAAACTGTTTTTT

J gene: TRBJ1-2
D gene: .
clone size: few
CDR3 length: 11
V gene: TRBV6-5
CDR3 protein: CASMANYGYTF
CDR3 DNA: TGTGCCAGCATGGCCAACTATGGCTACACCTTC

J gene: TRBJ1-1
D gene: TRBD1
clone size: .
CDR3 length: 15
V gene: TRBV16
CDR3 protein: CASSQLGQGNTEAFF
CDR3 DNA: TGTGCCAGCAGCCAACTTGGACAGGGTAACACTGAAGCTTTCTTT

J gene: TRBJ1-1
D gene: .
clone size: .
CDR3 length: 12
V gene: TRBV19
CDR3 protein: CASSLWGTEAFF
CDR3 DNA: TGTGCCAGTAGTCTGTGGGGTACTGAAGCTTTCTTT

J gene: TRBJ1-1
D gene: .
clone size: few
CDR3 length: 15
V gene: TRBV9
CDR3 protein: CASSAGEPRGTEAFF
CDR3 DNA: TGTGCCAGCAGCGCTGGGGAACCGAGGGGGACTGAAGCTTTCTTT

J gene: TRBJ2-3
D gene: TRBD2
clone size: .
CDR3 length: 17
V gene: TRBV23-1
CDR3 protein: CASSQVKAGARTDTQYF
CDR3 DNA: TGCGCCAGCAGTCAAGTGAAAGCGGGGGCCCGCACAGATACGCAGTATTTT

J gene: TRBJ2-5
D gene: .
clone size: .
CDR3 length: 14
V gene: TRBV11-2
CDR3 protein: CASSSDWQGLTQYF
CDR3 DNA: TGTGCCAGCAGCTCGGATTGGCAGGGGTTGACCCAGTACTTC

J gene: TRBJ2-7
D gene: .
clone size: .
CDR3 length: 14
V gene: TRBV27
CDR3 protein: CASSVIGLGDEQYF
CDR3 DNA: TGTGCCAGCAGCGTAATTGGGCTCGGCGACGAGCAGTACTTC

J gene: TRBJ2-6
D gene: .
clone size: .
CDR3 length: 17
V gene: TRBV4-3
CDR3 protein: CASSHPPTPSGANVLTF
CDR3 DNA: TGCGCCAGCAGCCACCCCCCTACGCCCTCTGGGGCCAACGTCCTGACTTTC

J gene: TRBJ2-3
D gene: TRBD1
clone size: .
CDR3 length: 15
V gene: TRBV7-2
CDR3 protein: CASSDGTGVTDTQYF
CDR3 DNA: TGTGCCAGCAGCGACGGGACAGGGGTCACAGATACGCAGTATTTT

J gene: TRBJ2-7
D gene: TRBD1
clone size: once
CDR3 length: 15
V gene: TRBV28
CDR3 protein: CASSLSGTGSYEQYF
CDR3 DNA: TGTGCCAGCAGTTTATCGGGGACAGGGAGCTACGAGCAGTACTTC

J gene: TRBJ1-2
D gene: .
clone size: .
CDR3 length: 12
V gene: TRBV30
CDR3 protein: CAWSVPFYGYTF
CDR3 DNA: TGTGCCTGGAGTGTTCCCTTCTATGGCTACACCTTC

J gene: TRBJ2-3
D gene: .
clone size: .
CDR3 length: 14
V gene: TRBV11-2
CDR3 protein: CASSWRGRADTQYF
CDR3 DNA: TGTGCCAGCAGTTGGCGGGGAAGGGCAGATACGCAGTATTTT

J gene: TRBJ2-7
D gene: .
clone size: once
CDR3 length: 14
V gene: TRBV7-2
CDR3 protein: CASSAVQGSYEQYF
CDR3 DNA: TGTGCCAGCAGCGCCGTACAGGGTTCCTACGAGCAGTACTTC

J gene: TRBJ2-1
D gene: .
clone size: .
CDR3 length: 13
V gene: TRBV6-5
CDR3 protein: CASSYSRNNEQFF
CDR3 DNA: TGTGCCAGCAGTTACTCGAGGAACAATGAGCAGTTCTTC

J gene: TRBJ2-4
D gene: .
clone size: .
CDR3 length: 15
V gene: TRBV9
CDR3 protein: CASSVEDHLGDIQYF
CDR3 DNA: TGTGCCAGCAGCGTAGAGGACCATTTGGGTGACATTCAGTACTTC

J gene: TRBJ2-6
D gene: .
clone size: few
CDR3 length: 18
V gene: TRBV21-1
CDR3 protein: CASIGTGPPGDGANVLTF
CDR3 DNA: TGTGCCAGCATAGGGACAGGGCCCCCTGGGGATGGGGCCAACGTCCTGACTTTC

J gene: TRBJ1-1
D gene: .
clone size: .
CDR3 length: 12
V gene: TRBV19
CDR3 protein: CATQGRNTEAFF
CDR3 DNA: TGTGCCACTCAGGGGAGGAACACTGAAGCTTTCTTT

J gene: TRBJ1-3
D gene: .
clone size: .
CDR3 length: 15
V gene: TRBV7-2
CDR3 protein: CASSVQGTTGNTIYF
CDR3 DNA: TGTGCCAGCAGCGTACAAGGGACAACCGGAAACACCATATATTTT

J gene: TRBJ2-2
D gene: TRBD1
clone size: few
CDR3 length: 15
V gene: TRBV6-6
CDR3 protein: CASRQTGTATGELFF
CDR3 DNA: TGTGCCAGCAGGCAAACAGGGACAGCCACCGGGGAGCTGTTTTTT

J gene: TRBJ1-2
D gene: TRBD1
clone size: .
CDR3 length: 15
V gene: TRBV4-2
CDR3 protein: CASSQDWGDRDGYTF
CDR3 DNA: TGTGCCAGCAGCCAAGATTGGGGGGACAGGGATGGCTACACCTTC

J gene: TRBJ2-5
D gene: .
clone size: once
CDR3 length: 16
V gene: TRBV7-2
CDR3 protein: CASSLARGSVAETQYF
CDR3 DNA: TGTGCCAGCAGCTTAGCGAGAGGGAGTGTGGCAGAGACCCAGTACTTC

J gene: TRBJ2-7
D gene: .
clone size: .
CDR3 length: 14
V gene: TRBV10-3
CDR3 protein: CAISARLLGGEQYF
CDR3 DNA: TGTGCCATCAGCGCTAGGCTTTTGGGAGGCGAGCAGTACTTC

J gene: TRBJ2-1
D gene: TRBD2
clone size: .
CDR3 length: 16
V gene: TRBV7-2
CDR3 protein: CASALPGRARADEQFF
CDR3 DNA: TGTGCCAGCGCCCTCCCCGGGAGGGCCCGGGCCGATGAGCAGTTCTTC

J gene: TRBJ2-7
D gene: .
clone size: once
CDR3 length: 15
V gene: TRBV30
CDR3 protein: CAWSDALPGSDEQYF
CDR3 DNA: TGTGCCTGGAGCGACGCCTTGCCCGGGTCGGACGAGCAGTACTTC